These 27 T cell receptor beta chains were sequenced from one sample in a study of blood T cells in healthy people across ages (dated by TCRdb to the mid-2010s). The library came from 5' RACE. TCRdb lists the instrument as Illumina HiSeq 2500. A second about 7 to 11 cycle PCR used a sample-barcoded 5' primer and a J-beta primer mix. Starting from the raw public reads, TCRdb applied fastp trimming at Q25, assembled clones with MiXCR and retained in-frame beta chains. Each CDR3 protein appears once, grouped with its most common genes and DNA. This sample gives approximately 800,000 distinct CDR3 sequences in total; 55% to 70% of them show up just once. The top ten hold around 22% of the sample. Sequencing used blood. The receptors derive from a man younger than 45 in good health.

The CDR3 DNA sequence: TGTGCCAGCTGGGGCCTTAACACAGATACGCAGTATTTT. Amino acid sequence: CASWGLNTDTQYF. This sequence joins TRBV6-1 and TRBJ2-3, with D possibly TRBD1 on 5 matching bases. The CDR3 extends over 13 amino acids. Germline values: CDR1 MNHNS, CDR2 SASEGT. Trimming stripped 8 bases from V and 2 bases from J, with 11 bases between.

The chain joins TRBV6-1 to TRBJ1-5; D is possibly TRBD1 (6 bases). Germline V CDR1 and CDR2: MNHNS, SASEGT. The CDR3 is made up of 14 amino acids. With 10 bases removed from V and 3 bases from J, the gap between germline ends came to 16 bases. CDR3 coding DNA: TGTGCCACCCTCTTGGGGACATACAATCAGCCCCAGCATTTT. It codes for CATLLGTYNQPQHF.

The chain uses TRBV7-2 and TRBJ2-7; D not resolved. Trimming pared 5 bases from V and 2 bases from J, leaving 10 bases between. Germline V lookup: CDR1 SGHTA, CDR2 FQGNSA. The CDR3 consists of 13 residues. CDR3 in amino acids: CASSDHATYEQYF. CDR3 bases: TGTGCCAGCAGCGACCATGCGACCTACGAGCAGTACTTC.

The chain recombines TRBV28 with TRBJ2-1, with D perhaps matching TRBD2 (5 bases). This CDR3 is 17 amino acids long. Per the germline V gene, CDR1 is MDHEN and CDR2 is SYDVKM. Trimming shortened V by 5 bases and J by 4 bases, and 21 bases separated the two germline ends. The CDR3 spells CASSPRPEDSLYNEQFF. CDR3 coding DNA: TGTGCCAGCAGTCCACGCCCAGAGGACTCTCTTTACAATGAGCAGTTCTTC.

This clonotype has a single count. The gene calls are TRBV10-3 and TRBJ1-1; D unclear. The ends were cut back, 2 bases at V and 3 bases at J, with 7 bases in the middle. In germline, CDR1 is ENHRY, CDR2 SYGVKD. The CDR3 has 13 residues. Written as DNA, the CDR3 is TGTGCCATCAGTGAGGTGGGGTACACTGAAGCTTTCTTT. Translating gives CAISEVGYTEAFF.

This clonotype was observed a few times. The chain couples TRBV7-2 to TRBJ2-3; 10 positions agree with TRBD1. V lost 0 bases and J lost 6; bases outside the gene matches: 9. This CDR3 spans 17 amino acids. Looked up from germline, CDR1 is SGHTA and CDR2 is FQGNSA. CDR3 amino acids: CASSLAFKGQGLDTQYF. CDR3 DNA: TGTGCCAGCAGCTTAGCATTCAAGGGACAGGGGTTGGATACGCAGTATTTT.

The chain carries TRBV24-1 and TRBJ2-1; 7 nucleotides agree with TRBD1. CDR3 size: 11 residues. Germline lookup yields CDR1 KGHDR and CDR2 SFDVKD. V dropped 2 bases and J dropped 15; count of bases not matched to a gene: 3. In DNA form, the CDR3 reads TGTGCCACCAGTGATTATACAGGGGTGTTCTTC. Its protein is CATSDYTGVFF.

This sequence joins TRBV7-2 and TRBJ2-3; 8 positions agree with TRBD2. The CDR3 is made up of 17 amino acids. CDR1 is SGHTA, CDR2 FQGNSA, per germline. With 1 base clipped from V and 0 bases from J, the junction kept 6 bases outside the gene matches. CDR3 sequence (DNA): TGTGCCAGCAGCTTAGTAAGCGGGGGCCTGAGCACAGATACGCAGTATTTT. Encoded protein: CASSLVSGGLSTDTQYF.

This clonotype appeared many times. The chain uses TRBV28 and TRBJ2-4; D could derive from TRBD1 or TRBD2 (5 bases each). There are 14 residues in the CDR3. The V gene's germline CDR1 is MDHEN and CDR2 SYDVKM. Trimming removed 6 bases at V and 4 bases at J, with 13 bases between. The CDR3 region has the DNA TGTGCCAGCAGCCGACGGGACGGAAAAAACATTCAGTACTTC. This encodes CASSRRDGKNIQYF.

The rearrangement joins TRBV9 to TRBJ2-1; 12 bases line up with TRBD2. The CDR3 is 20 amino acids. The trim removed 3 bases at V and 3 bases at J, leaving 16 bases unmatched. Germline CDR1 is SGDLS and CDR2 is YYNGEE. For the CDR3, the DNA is TGTGCCAGCAGCGCGACTCCGGGGCTAGCGGGAGGGAGGCTCTACAATGAGCAGTTCTTC. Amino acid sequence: CASSATPGLAGGRLYNEQFF.

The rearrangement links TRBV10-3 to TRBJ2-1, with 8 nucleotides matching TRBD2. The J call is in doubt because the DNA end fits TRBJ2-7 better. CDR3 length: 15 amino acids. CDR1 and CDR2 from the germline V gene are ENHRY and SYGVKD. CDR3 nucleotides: TGTGCCATCGGGGGTGTGCGGGGGGACTACAATGAGCAGTACTTC. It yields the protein CAIGGVRGDYNEQYF.

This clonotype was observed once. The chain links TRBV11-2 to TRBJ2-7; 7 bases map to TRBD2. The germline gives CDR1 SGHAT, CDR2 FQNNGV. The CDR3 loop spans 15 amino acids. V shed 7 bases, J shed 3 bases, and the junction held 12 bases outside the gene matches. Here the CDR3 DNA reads TGTGCCAGCACCGAAAGGGGAGGGGCTGGCTACGAGCAGTACTTC. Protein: CASTERGGAGYEQYF. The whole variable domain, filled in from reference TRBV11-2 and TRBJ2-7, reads EAGVAQSPRYKIIEKRQSVAFWCNPISGHATLYWYQQILGQGPKLLIQFQNNGVVDDSQLPKDRFSAERLKGVDSTLKIQPAKLEDSAVYLCASTERGGAGYEQYFGPGTRLTVT.

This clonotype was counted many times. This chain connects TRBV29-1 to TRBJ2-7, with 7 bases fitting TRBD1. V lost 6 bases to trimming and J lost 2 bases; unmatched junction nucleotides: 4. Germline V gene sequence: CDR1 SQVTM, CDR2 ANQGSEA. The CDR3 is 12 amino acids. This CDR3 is CSVRQGAYEQYF. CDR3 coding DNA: TGCAGCGTGAGACAGGGTGCCTACGAGCAGTACTTC.

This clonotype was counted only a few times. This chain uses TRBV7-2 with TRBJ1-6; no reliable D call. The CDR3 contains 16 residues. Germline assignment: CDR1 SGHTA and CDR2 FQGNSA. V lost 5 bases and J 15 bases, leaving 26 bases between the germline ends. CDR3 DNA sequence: TGTGCCAGCAGCCGGAGTGGAGTCTCCGCAGACTTTCGCCTCCACTTT. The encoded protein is CASSRSGVSADFRLHF.

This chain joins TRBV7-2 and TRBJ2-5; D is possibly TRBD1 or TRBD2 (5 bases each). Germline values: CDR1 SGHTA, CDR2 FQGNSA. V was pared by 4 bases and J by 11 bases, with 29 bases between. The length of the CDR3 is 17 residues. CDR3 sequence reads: CASSSWGTPRRFGEQYF. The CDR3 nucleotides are TGTGCCAGCAGCTCCTGGGGGACGCCGAGAAGATTTGGAGAGCAGTACTTC.

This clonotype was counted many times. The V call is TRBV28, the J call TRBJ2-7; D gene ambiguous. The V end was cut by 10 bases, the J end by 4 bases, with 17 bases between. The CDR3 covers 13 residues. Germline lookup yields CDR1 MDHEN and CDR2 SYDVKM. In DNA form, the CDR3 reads TGTGCCACATCTGTGGGTGTGGGGTACGAGCAGTACTTC. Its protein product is CATSVGVGYEQYF.

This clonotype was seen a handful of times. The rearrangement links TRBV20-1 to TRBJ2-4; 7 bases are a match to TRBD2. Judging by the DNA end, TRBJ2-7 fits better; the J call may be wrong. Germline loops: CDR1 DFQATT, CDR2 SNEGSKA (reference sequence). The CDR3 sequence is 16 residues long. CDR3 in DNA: TGCAGTGCTAGAGACCGGTTGTTGGCGGGAGCCTACGAGCAGTACTTC. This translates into CSARDRLLAGAYEQYF.

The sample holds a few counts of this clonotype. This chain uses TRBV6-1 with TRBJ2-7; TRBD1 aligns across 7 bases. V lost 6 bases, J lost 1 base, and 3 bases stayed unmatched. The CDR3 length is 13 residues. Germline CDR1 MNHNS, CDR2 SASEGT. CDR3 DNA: TGTGCCAGCAGGAGGACAGGTTCCTACGAGCAGTACTTC. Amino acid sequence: CASRRTGSYEQYF.

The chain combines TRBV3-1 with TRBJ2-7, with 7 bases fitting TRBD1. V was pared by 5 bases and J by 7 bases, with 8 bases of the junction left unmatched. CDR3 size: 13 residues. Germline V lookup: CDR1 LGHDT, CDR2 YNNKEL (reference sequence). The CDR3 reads CASSTGERDEQYF. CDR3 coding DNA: TGTGCCAGCAGCACAGGGGAAAGAGATGAGCAGTACTTC.

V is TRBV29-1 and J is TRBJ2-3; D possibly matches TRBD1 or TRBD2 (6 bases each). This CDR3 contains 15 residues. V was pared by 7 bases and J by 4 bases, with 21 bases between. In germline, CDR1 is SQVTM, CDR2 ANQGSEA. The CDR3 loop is CSAEGGDLRADTQYF. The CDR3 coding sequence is TGCAGCGCCGAGGGGGGTGATCTACGAGCAGATACGCAGTATTTT.

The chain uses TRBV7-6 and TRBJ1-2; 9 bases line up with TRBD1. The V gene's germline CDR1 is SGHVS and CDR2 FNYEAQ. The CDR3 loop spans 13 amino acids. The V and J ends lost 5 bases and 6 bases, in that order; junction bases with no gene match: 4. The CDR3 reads CASSTRTGDGYTF. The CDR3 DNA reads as TGTGCCAGCAGCACACGGACAGGGGATGGCTACACCTTC.

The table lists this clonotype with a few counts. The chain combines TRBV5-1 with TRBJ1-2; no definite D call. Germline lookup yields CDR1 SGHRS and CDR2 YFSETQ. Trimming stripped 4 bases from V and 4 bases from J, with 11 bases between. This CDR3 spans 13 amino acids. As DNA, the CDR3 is TGCGCCAGCAGCGGAGATGGAGCCTATGGCTACACCTTC. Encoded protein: CASSGDGAYGYTF. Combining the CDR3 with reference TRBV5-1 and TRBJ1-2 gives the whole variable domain KAGVTQTPRYLIKTRGQQVTLSCSPISGHRSVSWYQQTPGQGLQFLFEYFSETQRNKGNFPGRFSGRQFSNSRSEMNVSTLELGDSALYLCASSGDGAYGYTFGSGTRLTVV.

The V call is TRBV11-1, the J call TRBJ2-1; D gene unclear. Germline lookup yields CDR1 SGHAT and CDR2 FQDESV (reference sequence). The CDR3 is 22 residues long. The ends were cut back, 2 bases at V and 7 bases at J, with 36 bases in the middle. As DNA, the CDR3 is TGTGCCAGCAGCTTAATAAGCCTCAAGTCGGTCCCCAAACTTACCCCGAGGAATGAGCAGTTCTTC. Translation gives CASSLISLKSVPKLTPRNEQFF.

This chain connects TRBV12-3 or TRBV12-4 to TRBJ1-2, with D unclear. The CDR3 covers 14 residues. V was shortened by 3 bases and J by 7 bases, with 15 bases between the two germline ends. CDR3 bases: TGTGCCAGCAGTTTTGGCGCAACTGTCCCTGGCTACACCTTC. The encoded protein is CASSFGATVPGYTF.

The CDR3 loop is CASSQDRSGSSYEQYF. CDR3 nucleotide sequence: TGCGCCAGCAGCCAAGATCGGAGCGGCAGCTCCTACGAGCAGTACTTC. V gene TRBV4-3 combines with J gene TRBJ2-7; possibly TRBD2 for D (5 bases). Trimming left V 0 bases short and J 0 bases short, with 12 bases between. Germline V CDR1 and CDR2: LGHNA, YSLEER. The CDR3 consists of 16 residues.

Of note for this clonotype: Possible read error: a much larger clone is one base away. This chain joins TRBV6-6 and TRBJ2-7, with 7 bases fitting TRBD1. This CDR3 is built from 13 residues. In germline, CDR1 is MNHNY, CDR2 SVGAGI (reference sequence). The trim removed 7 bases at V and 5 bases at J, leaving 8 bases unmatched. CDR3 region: CASNSDRADEQYF. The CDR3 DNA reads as TGTGCCAGCAACTCTGACAGGGCCGACGAGCAGTACTTC.

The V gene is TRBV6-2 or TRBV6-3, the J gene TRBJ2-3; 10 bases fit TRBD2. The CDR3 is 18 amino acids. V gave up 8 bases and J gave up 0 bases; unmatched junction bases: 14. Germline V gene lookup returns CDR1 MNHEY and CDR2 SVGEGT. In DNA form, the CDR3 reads TGTGCCAGCGGTGGGGAACTAGCGGGGACCAAAAGCACAGATACGCAGTATTTT. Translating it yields CASGGELAGTKSTDTQYF.